One and the same sample provided the 32 T cell receptor beta chains below, sequenced in a study of shared clonotypes between healthy human individuals. Only in-frame clones appear in the TCRdb table, and some are missing; sequencing was by immunoSEQ multiplex PCR. The sample carries roughly 640,000 clones, less than 98% recorded once. The source material was naive CD4+ T cells sorted from blood. Subset in this sample: CD45RA+ positively selected. These receptors were taken from a woman aged 30 to 39 in good health.

The chain links TRBV2 to TRBJ2-3; 9 bases are a match to TRBD2. This CDR3 has 15 amino acids. V gave up 3 bases and J gave up 3 bases; unmatched junction bases: 4. Germline CDR1 and CDR2: SNHLY and FYNNEI. The CDR3 reads CASSDRGRATDTQYF. CDR3 DNA sequence: TGTGCCAGCAGTGACCGCGGGAGGGCGACAGATACGCAGTATTTT.

The CDR3 nucleotides read TGTGCCAGTAGCGGACACCCTTACGAGCAGTACTTC. This translates into CASSGHPYEQYF. This chain uses TRBV19 with TRBJ2-7, with a weak D call TRBD1 (5 bases). V was shortened by 6 bases and J by 4 bases, with 10 bases between the two germline ends. From germline, CDR1 is LNHDA and CDR2 SQIVND (reference sequence). The CDR3 is made up of 12 amino acids.

The chain combines TRBV6-5 with TRBJ1-2, with a possible D match to TRBD1 (6 bases). V lost 4 bases, J lost 4 bases, and 19 bases lay in between. The CDR3 is 16 amino acids. Germline V gene lookup returns CDR1 MNHEY and CDR2 SVGAGI. The CDR3 protein is CASSFRPQGNGYGYTF. CDR3 nucleotides: TGTGCCAGCAGTTTCAGGCCCCAGGGGAATGGCTATGGCTACACCTTC.

V usage is TRBV2 and J usage is TRBJ1-2; a weak D match, TRBD1 (6 bases). Germline CDR1 SNHLY, CDR2 FYNNEI. The CDR3 sequence is 14 residues long. Trimming left V 2 bases short and J 8 bases short, with 15 bases between. The CDR3 loop is CASSERQQGGGYTF. CDR3 DNA sequence: TGTGCCAGCAGTGAACGACAACAGGGAGGCGGCTACACCTTC.

This clone was seen a single time. The chain employs TRBV7-8 and TRBJ2-7; D remains unclear. Trimming pared 1 base from V and 3 bases from J, leaving 13 bases between. CDR1 SGHVS and CDR2 FQNEAQ come from the germline V gene. CDR3 size: 15 residues. The CDR3: CASSLGGWALYEQYF. The CDR3 DNA sequence: TGTGCCAGCAGCTTAGGGGGATGGGCCCTCTACGAGCAGTACTTC.

This clone was detected only once. The CDR3 sequence: CASSLQGQGSDTQYF. CDR3 coding DNA: TGCGCCAGCAGCTTGCAGGGACAGGGCTCAGATACGCAGTATTTT. This chain links TRBV5-1 with TRBJ2-3, with 9 positions matching TRBD1. V lost 1 base and J lost 4; bases outside the gene matches: 4. Per the germline V gene, CDR1 is SGHRS and CDR2 is YFSETQ. The length of the CDR3 is 15 residues. The full variable domain, in which reference TRBV5-1 and TRBJ2-3 provide the parts outside the CDR3, is KAGVTQTPRYLIKTRGQQVTLSCSPISGHRSVSWYQQTPGQGLQFLFEYFSETQRNKGNFPGRFSGRQFSNSRSEMNVSTLELGDSALYLCASSLQGQGSDTQYFGPGTRLTVL.

This clone appeared a single time. This rearrangement joins TRBV5-8 to TRBJ2-4; perhaps D is TRBD1 or TRBD2 (6 bases each). The CDR3 consists of 13 residues. Per the germline V gene, CDR1 is SGHTS and CDR2 is YDEGEE. V gave up 5 bases and J gave up 9 bases, with 15 bases separating them. CDR3 in amino acids: CASSWGAGGIQYF. The CDR3 DNA reads TGTGCCAGCAGTTGGGGGGCTGGGGGCATTCAGTACTTC.

The chain combines TRBV6-8 with TRBJ2-2; D is unresolved. The CDR3 sequence is 12 residues long. Germline V gene lookup returns CDR1 MNHGY and CDR2 SAAAGT. V lost 4 bases to trimming and J lost 3 bases, with 3 bases between them. The CDR3 nucleotides read TGTGCCAGCAGTTTCTACACCGGGGAGCTGTTTTTT. Its translation is CASSFYTGELFF.

This chain links TRBV28 with TRBJ1-2; a weak D match, TRBD1 (5 bases). The V end lost 4 bases, the J end lost 3 bases, and 15 bases lay between the germline ends. The germline CDR1 and CDR2 sequences are MDHEN and SYDVKM. The CDR3 contains 15 residues. This CDR3 is CASSSLGAGYYGYTF. The CDR3, as DNA: TGTGCCAGCAGTTCCCTCGGGGCAGGGTACTATGGCTACACCTTC.

This chain links TRBV18 with TRBJ1-1; D uncertain. The ends were cut back, 6 bases at V and 8 bases at J, with 16 bases in the middle. Per the germline V gene, CDR1 is KGHSH and CDR2 is LQKENI. CDR3 length: 13 residues. The CDR3 region is CASSLGRSREAFF. CDR3 nucleotide sequence: TGTGCCAGCTCTCTCGGTCGCAGCCGAGAAGCTTTCTTT.

This chain joins TRBV5-1 and TRBJ2-5; D remains ambiguous. Germline-derived CDR1 and CDR2 are SGHRS and YFSETQ. This CDR3 is built from 14 residues. V dropped 1 base and J dropped 2 bases, with 9 bases sitting between them. The DNA of the CDR3 is TGCGCCAGCAGCTTGAGTAGACTGCAAGAGACCCAGTACTTC. Translation: CASSLSRLQETQYF.

The rearrangement joins TRBV5-1 to TRBJ2-5; 11 nucleotides line up with TRBD2. The CDR3 totals 16 residues. Trimming cost V 2 bases and J 2 bases; bases outside gene matches: 5. Looked up from germline, CDR1 is SGHRS and CDR2 is YFSETQ. The CDR3 here is CASSLGTSGGQETQYF. CDR3 sequence (DNA): TGCGCCAGCAGCTTAGGGACTAGCGGAGGACAAGAGACCCAGTACTTC.

The genes are TRBV28 and TRBJ1-2; the D is unclear. Between the trimmed V and J ends, which lost 3 bases and 4 bases, there was a span of 9 bases. Germline V CDR1 and CDR2: MDHEN, SYDVKM. This CDR3 has 13 amino acids. The CDR3, as DNA: TGTGCCAGCAGTTTGAGGGCCCCCTATGGCTACACCTTC. Protein sequence: CASSLRAPYGYTF.

The V gene is TRBV28, the J gene TRBJ1-6; no definite D call. The CDR3 sequence is 15 residues long. V was trimmed by 1 base and J by 14 bases, leaving 18 bases between them. Germline V CDR1 and CDR2: MDHEN, SYDVKM. The CDR3 here is CASSLLRASVMALHF. Written as DNA, the CDR3 is TGTGCCAGCAGTTTATTGAGGGCCTCGGTAATGGCCCTCCACTTT. Based on the CDR3 plus reference TRBV28 and TRBJ1-6, the full variable domain is DVKVTQSSRYLVKRTGEKVFLECVQDMDHENMFWYRQDPGLGLRLIYFSYDVKMKEKGDIPEGYSVSREKKERFSLILESASTNQTSMYLCASSLLRASVMALHFGNGTRLTVT.

The chain employs TRBV29-1 and TRBJ2-3; D uncertain. There are 8 residues in the CDR3. Germline V CDR1 and CDR2: SQVTM, ANQGSEA. V was shortened by 3 bases and J by 14 bases, with 6 bases between the two germline ends. In nucleotides, the CDR3 is TGCAGCGTTGAGTATGGGTATTTT. Its protein is CSVEYGYF.

The chain is built from TRBV2 and TRBJ2-7; 8 bases fit TRBD1. Trimming cost V 6 bases and J 2 bases; bases outside gene matches: 6. The length of the CDR3 is 14 residues. Germline loops: CDR1 SNHLY, CDR2 FYNNEI. The CDR3 reads CASRTGTGAYEQYF. CDR3 in DNA: TGTGCCAGCAGGACCGGGACAGGCGCCTACGAGCAGTACTTC.

This rearrangement joins TRBV28 to TRBJ2-3, with D possibly TRBD1 on 5 matching bases. Germline V gene data show CDR1 as MDHEN and CDR2 as SYDVKM. V lost 11 bases and J lost 1, with 13 bases in between. This CDR3 spans 13 amino acids. The CDR3 here is CASRATGTDTQYF. Written as DNA, the CDR3 is TGTGCCTCCAGGGCCACGGGCACAGATACGCAGTATTTT.

The J gene is TRBJ2-1, the V gene TRBV7-8; 7 bases match TRBD2. The trim removed 5 bases at V and 7 bases at J, leaving 17 bases unmatched. Germline assignment: CDR1 SGHVS and CDR2 FQNEAQ. The CDR3 runs 17 residues. Written as DNA, the CDR3 is TGTGCCAGCAGCCTTCCTGCTTCGGGGGAGGGAGGGAATGAGCAGTTCTTC. Its protein is CASSLPASGEGGNEQFF.

The chain has TRBV5-1 and TRBJ2-7; 7 bases match TRBD1. The CDR3 is made up of 15 amino acids. CDR1 is SGHRS and CDR2 is YFSETQ in the germline V gene. The V gene end was trimmed by 0 bases and the J gene end by 2 bases; junction bases not matched to a gene: 5. CDR3 nucleotides: TGCGCCAGCAGCTTGGGGACAGGACCAACCTACGAGCAGTACTTC. It encodes CASSLGTGPTYEQYF.

The chain couples TRBV5-1 to TRBJ2-2, with D unresolved. V lost 4 bases to trimming and J lost 5 bases, with 9 bases between them. Germline lookup yields CDR1 SGHRS and CDR2 YFSETQ. This CDR3 is 13 amino acids long. The CDR3 coding sequence is TGCGCCAGCAGCGGGGATTTTACCGGGGAGCTGTTTTTT. It specifies CASSGDFTGELFF.

CDR3: CASRLAEYNEQFF. The CDR3 DNA sequence: TGTGCCAGCAGATTAGCGGAATACAATGAGCAGTTCTTC. The chain couples TRBV6-1 to TRBJ2-1; possible D gene TRBD2, 6 bases. V was trimmed by 6 bases and J by 4 bases, leaving 10 bases between them. Germline loops: CDR1 MNHNS, CDR2 SASEGT. CDR3 length: 13 amino acids.

J is TRBJ2-3 and V is TRBV19; D gene ambiguous. Trimming took off 3 bases at V and 0 bases at J, with 7 bases between the two ends. The CDR3 loop spans 14 amino acids. Germline assignment: CDR1 LNHDA and CDR2 SQIVND (reference sequence). This CDR3 is CASSIKQSTDTQYF. CDR3 nucleotide sequence: TGTGCCAGTAGTATTAAGCAGAGCACAGATACGCAGTATTTT.

The rearrangement joins TRBV25-1 to TRBJ1-4; TRBD1 matches at 10 bases. Germline CDR1 and CDR2: MGHDK and SYGVNS. The CDR3 has 14 residues. J was trimmed by 7 bases and V by 6 bases; bases with no gene match: 5. The CDR3 sequence is CASSPTGGIEKLFF. The CDR3 nucleotides read TGTGCCAGCAGCCCGACAGGGGGCATTGAAAAACTGTTTTTT.

On this clone: Other DNA sequences of this sample code for an identical CDR3. J is TRBJ2-5 and V is TRBV5-1; D unclear. The CDR3 totals 13 residues. V was trimmed by 3 bases and J by 0 bases, leaving 6 bases between them. Germline CDR1 is SGHRS and CDR2 is YFSETQ. This CDR3 reads CASSSTYQETQYF. For the CDR3, the DNA is TGCGCCAGCAGCTCTACGTACCAAGAGACCCAGTACTTC.

The V call is TRBV6-1, the J call TRBJ2-3; 8 bases match TRBD2. Trimming at V came to 2 bases and at J to 6 bases, leaving 13 bases not matched to a gene. CDR1 is MNHNS and CDR2 is SASEGT in the germline V gene. The CDR3 is 17 amino acids. The DNA for the CDR3 is TGTGCCAGCAGTGAACGGCGTAGCGGGATCGTTTGGGATACGCAGTATTTT. Translation: CASSERRSGIVWDTQYF.

Note on this clone: Other DNA sequences in this sample translate to the same CDR3. The chain uses TRBV28 and TRBJ1-5; the D is unclear. The CDR3 extends over 14 amino acids. The germline V and J ends were trimmed by 3 bases and 2 bases, with 8 bases remaining between them. The V gene's germline CDR1 is MDHEN and CDR2 SYDVKM. In DNA form, the CDR3 reads TGTGCCAGCAGTTTGGCTGGGGGCAATCAGCCCCAGCATTTT. Translation gives CASSLAGGNQPQHF. Together with reference TRBV28 and TRBJ1-5, the CDR3 gives the full variable domain: DVKVTQSSRYLVKRTGEKVFLECVQDMDHENMFWYRQDPGLGLRLIYFSYDVKMKEKGDIPEGYSVSREKKERFSLILESASTNQTSMYLCASSLAGGNQPQHFGDGTRLSIL.

This clone was seen once. The rearrangement links TRBV6-5 to TRBJ2-7; D possibly corresponds to TRBD2 (6 bases). This CDR3 is built from 13 residues. The germline V gene encodes CDR1 MNHEY and CDR2 SVGAGI. Trimming took 4 bases from V and 1 from J, leaving 8 bases between them. DNA for the CDR3: TGTGCCAGCAGTTTGGCGGGGTCCTACGAGCAGTACTTC. Translated, it gives CASSLAGSYEQYF.

This chain links TRBV28 with TRBJ1-4, with 7 positions matching TRBD1. Trimming took 3 bases from V and 0 from J; bases not matched to a gene: 1. The CDR3 is made up of 15 amino acids. Germline V gene data show CDR1 as MDHEN and CDR2 as SYDVKM. In DNA, the CDR3 is TGTGCCAGCAGTTTCGGGACAGCAACTAATGAAAAACTGTTTTTT. It translates to CASSFGTATNEKLFF.

J is TRBJ2-5 and V is TRBV2, with D perhaps TRBD1 (5 bases). Germline CDR1 and CDR2: SNHLY and FYNNEI. V was trimmed by 4 bases and J by 5 bases, leaving 14 bases between them. The CDR3 is made up of 14 amino acids. The CDR3 nucleotides are TGTGCCAGCAGTGTAGGTCCAGGGTTGGAGACCCAGTACTTC. It specifies CASSVGPGLETQYF.

The V and J genes are TRBV9 and TRBJ1-2; no clear D gene. Germline V lookup: CDR1 SGDLS, CDR2 YYNGEE. V was shortened by 3 bases and J by 0 bases, with 12 bases between the two germline ends. The CDR3 extends over 15 amino acids. CDR3 coding DNA: TGTGCCAGCAGCGCCGACTTGGGATCTAACTATGGCTACACCTTC. It codes for CASSADLGSNYGYTF.

The rearrangement uses TRBV28 and TRBJ2-7, with 9 bases identical to TRBD2. The V segment lost 5 bases and the J segment 3 bases; nucleotides outside the gene matches: 5. Germline CDR1 and CDR2: MDHEN and SYDVKM. There are 14 residues in the CDR3. The CDR3 region is CASSTRLAVYEQYF. The CDR3 DNA follows: TGTGCCAGCAGTACGCGACTAGCGGTCTACGAGCAGTACTTC. The entire variable domain, with the rest obtained from reference TRBV28 and TRBJ2-7, is as follows: DVKVTQSSRYLVKRTGEKVFLECVQDMDHENMFWYRQDPGLGLRLIYFSYDVKMKEKGDIPEGYSVSREKKERFSLILESASTNQTSMYLCASSTRLAVYEQYFGPGTRLTVT.

The chain employs TRBV15 and TRBJ2-1, with 9 bases fitting TRBD2. The junction had 0 bases not matched to a gene; V was cut back by 0 bases and J by 3 bases. Germline lookup yields CDR1 LNHNV and CDR2 YYDKDF (reference sequence). This CDR3 has 15 amino acids. This CDR3 reads CATSRELAGYNEQFF. CDR3 nucleotides: TGTGCCACCAGCAGAGAACTAGCGGGCTACAATGAGCAGTTCTTC.